A single sample is the source of the 10 T cell receptor beta chains below, sequenced in a study of T cells in Graves' hyperthyroidism and ophthalmopathy. TCR beta CDR3 regions were amplified from RNA. During a first-round RT-PCR of the TCR CDR3, the HTBI primer set was used. TCRdb fed the multiplex PCR reads into MiXCR, producing one record per CDR3 protein. This table holds a few hundred thousand distinct CDR3 sequences, around 21% found once. Sequencing was performed on blood. The origin of the receptors is a man aged 18 to 30 with Graves' hyperthyroidism.

This clonotype was seen a handful of times. The chain joins TRBV29-1 to TRBJ2-7; 7 bases line up with TRBD1. CDR1 is SQVTM, CDR2 ANQGSEA, per germline. The CDR3 length is 11 residues. Germline trimming cut 7 bases from V and 3 bases from J; bases unmatched to any gene: 3. The CDR3 loop is CSGGGGYEQYF. Here the CDR3 DNA reads TGCAGCGGAGGGGGCGGCTACGAGCAGTACTTC.

This clonotype has a count of ten or more. The chain employs TRBV28 and TRBJ1-1, with unresolved D. Germline-derived CDR1 and CDR2 are MDHEN and SYDVKM. This CDR3 spans 13 amino acids. V was cut by 6 bases and J by 7 bases, with 15 bases left in between. The CDR3 bases are TGTGCCAGCAGACCAAGGGTATTTGGTGAAGCTTTCTTT. Encoded protein: CASRPRVFGEAFF.

This clonotype was seen a handful of times. The chain has TRBV2 and TRBJ2-2; D not certain. This CDR3 has 12 amino acids. CDR1 is SNHLY and CDR2 is FYNNEI in the germline V gene. The CDR3 bases are TGTCACCCTATCCTGAACACCGGGGAGCTGTTTTTT. Encoded protein: CHPILNTGELFF.

The J gene is TRBJ2-7, the V gene TRBV11-2; a weak D match, TRBD2 (6 bases). The germline CDR1 and CDR2 sequences are SGHAT and FQNNGV. V lost 4 bases to trimming and J lost 5 bases, with 15 bases between them. The CDR3 has 14 amino acids. This CDR3 reads CASSSLPGGNEQYF. The DNA of the CDR3 is TGTGCCAGCAGCTCCCTCCCCGGCGGGAACGAGCAGTACTTC.

The table lists this clonotype with many counts. This rearrangement joins TRBV12-3 or TRBV12-4 to TRBJ1-6; D remains ambiguous. This CDR3 region has 12 residues. Trimming left V 6 bases short and J 9 bases short, with 9 bases between. The CDR3 DNA is TGTGCCAGCAGGACACTGGGTTCACCCCTCCACTTT. Its translation is CASRTLGSPLHF.

This chain's CDR3 is CASSLRGGSTEAFF. In DNA, the CDR3 is TGTGCCAGCAGTTTAAGGGGGGGGAGTACTGAAGCTTTCTTT. The genes are TRBV28 and TRBJ1-1; weak D call: TRBD1 (6 bases). CDR3 length equals 14 residues. Trimming removed 2 bases from V and 5 bases from J, with 12 bases in between. Germline V CDR1 and CDR2: MDHEN, SYDVKM.

This clonotype appeared many times. V usage is TRBV19 and J usage is TRBJ1-2; no firm D call. The CDR3 totals 14 residues. Germline V gives CDR1 LNHDA, CDR2 SQIVND (reference sequence). Trimming shortened V by 7 bases and J by 6 bases, and 18 bases separated the two germline ends. This CDR3 is CASTSLTGRDGYTF. Here the CDR3 DNA reads TGTGCCAGTACCTCCCTGACCGGACGAGATGGCTACACCTTC.

Only a few counts were recorded for this clonotype. Just one base apart from a much larger clone, this may be a read error. This chain connects TRBV6-5 to TRBJ1-1; possible D gene TRBD1, 6 bases. The CDR3 sequence is 14 residues long. Germline assignment: CDR1 MNHEY and CDR2 SVGAGI. The CDR3 DNA reads as TGTGCCAGCAGTTACTTGGAGTGGGACACTGAATCTTTCTTT. It translates to CASSYLEWDTESFF.

The chain is built from TRBV27 and TRBJ1-5; 7 positions agree with TRBD1. Trimming at V came to 4 bases and at J to 5 bases, leaving 8 bases not matched to a gene. CDR3 length: 15 amino acids. The germline V gene encodes CDR1 MNHEY and CDR2 SMNVEV (reference sequence). The chain's CDR3 is CASSSSGGVYQPQHF. DNA of the CDR3: TGTGCCAGCAGTTCCTCAGGGGGAGTTTATCAGCCCCAGCATTTT.

This rearrangement joins TRBV7-9 to TRBJ1-1; tentative D call: TRBD1 (6 bases). The V gene lost 10 bases and the J gene lost 1 base, with 16 bases spanning the gap. CDR3 length: 14 amino acids. CDR1 and CDR2 (germline): SEHNR, FQNEAQ (reference sequence). For the CDR3, the DNA is TGTGCCATCCCAACCGGGGGGGCGAACACTGAAGCTTTCTTT. The encoded protein is CAIPTGGANTEAFF. The whole variable domain, filled in from reference TRBV7-9 and TRBJ1-1, reads DTGVSQNPRHKITKRGQNVTFRCDPISEHNRLYWYRQTLGQGPEFLTYFQNEAQLEKSRLLSDRFSAERPKGSFSTLEIQRTEQGDSAMYLCAIPTGGANTEAFFGQGTRLTVV.